A selection of T cell receptor beta chains follows, all from one sample in a study of blood T cell repertoires in COVID-19. Measured with immunoSEQ multiplex PCR; TCRdb has only the in-frame clones, and not every one. The table lists 200,000 to 250,000 clones, roughly 90% of them singletons. The sequenced material came from PBMCs or T cells enriched from blood (not recorded which). The origin of the receptors is a man aged 30 to 39 who had been exposed to COVID-19. The CDR3 runs from the conserved cysteine through the conserved F or W. Fields, in order: V gene, J gene, clone size, D gene, CDR3 DNA, CDR3 protein. The D gene is left open where the match is weak. Only part of the rows carry a size: once, few, many, or a class if the clone is expanded.

TRBV7-6	TRBJ2-3	once	TRBD2	TGTGCCAGCAGCTTATGGGCTAGCGGGGTTGCAGATACGCAGTATTTT	CASSLWASGVADTQYF
TRBV16	TRBJ1-2	.	.	TGTGCCAGCAGCCAATTGCGCGGGAACTATGGCTACACCTTC	CASSQLRGNYGYTF
TRBV2	TRBJ2-6	.	.	TGTGCCAGCGAGGACAGCGCTATCTCTGGGGCCAACGTCCTGACTTTC	CASEDSAISGANVLTF
TRBV6-5	TRBJ2-5	.	TRBD1	TGTGCCAGCAGCGGGACAGTGAAAGAGACCCAGTACTTC	CASSGTVKETQYF
TRBV7-9	TRBJ2-7	.	TRBD1	TGTGCCAGCAGCTGGAGGACAGGGAGCGAGCAGTACTTC	CASSWRTGSEQYF
TRBV19	TRBJ2-7	.	.	TGTGCCAGTAGGGAGGGACCCTACGAGCAGTACTTC	CASREGPYEQYF
TRBV6-1	TRBJ2-1	.	.	TGTGCCAGCAGTGAATCGGGCAATGAGCAGTTCTTC	CASSESGNEQFF
TRBV4-1	TRBJ2-7	.	TRBD1	TGCGCCAGCAGCCAAGAGGACAGGGGTTGGAAGCAGTACTTC	CASSQEDRGWKQYF
TRBV15	TRBJ1-1	.	.	TGTGCCACCAGCAGAGATTACACACAGACTGAAGCTTTCTTT	CATSRDYTQTEAFF
TRBV4-3	TRBJ1-1	once	TRBD1	TGCGCCAGCAGGCCGACGACAGGGGGCACTGAAGCTTTCTTT	CASRPTTGGTEAFF
TRBV4-1	TRBJ1-5	.	.	TGCGCCAGCAGCCAAGGGGGGCAGCGCAATCAGCCCCAGCATTTT	CASSQGGQRNQPQHF
TRBV6-5	TRBJ1-2	.	.	TGTGCCAGCAGCGAGGGGACTCGGGATGGCTACACCTTC	CASSEGTRDGYTF
TRBV7-2	TRBJ2-3	.	.	TGTGCCAGCAGCCCCAATCGGGGGGCCCTCACAGATACGCAGTATTTT	CASSPNRGALTDTQYF
TRBV5-4	TRBJ2-3	.	TRBD2	TGTGCCAGCAGCTCACGGACTAGCGGGGGGACAGATACGCAGTATTTT	CASSSRTSGGTDTQYF
TRBV9	TRBJ2-5	.	TRBD2	TGTGCCAGCAGTGTCGGGGGGGCCCATCAAGAGACCCAGTACTTC	CASSVGGAHQETQYF
TRBV4-2	TRBJ1-3	.	.	TGTGCCAGCAGCCAAGATCTTTCGGGTTTAGGTGGAAACACCATATATTTT	CASSQDLSGLGGNTIYF
TRBV2	TRBJ1-5	.	.	TGTGCCAGCAGTGGGGCAGGGGTCATGCATCAGCCCCAGCATTTT	CASSGAGVMHQPQHF
TRBV7-8	TRBJ1-1	.	.	TGTGCCAGCAGCCGCAGGGGCAGGGTCACTGAAGCTTTCTTT	CASSRRGRVTEAFF
TRBV20-1	TRBJ1-5	.	.	TGCACCCTTCCTCAGCCCCAGCATTTT	CTLPQPQHF
TRBV2	TRBJ2-1	.	TRBD1	TGTGCCAGCAGGCAGGACAGGGGGGCGGGCAATGAGCAGTTCTTC	CASRQDRGAGNEQFF
TRBV12-3/TRBV12-4	TRBJ1-2	.	TRBD1	TGTGCCAGCAGGGTACAGGGGGCGCGCGGCTACACCTTC	CASRVQGARGYTF
TRBV2	TRBJ1-5	.	.	TGTGCCAGCAGTGAAGCGCTTATGTCAGGCAATCAGCCCCAGCATTTT	CASSEALMSGNQPQHF
TRBV7-9	TRBJ1-4	once	TRBD1	TGTGCCAGCAGCTTACTCGGGACAGGGAATGAAAAACTGTTTTTT	CASSLLGTGNEKLFF
TRBV5-1	TRBJ1-1	.	.	TGCGCCAGCAGCTTGGTTTTGACTAGTGAAGCTTTCTTT	CASSLVLTSEAFF
TRBV3-1/TRBV3-2	TRBJ1-1	few	TRBD1	TGTGCCAGCACTAAACAGGGGGGGAACACTGAAGCTTTCTTT	CASTKQGGNTEAFF
TRBV5-5	TRBJ2-5	.	.	TGTGCCAGCAGCTTTTGGGCAGCTCAAGAGACCCAGTACTTC	CASSFWAAQETQYF
TRBV7-6	TRBJ2-3	.	.	TGTGCCAGCAGCTTCGCGGGGGCCAGCACAGATACGCAGTATTTT	CASSFAGASTDTQYF
TRBV19	TRBJ1-2	few	TRBD1	TGTGCCAGTAGTCCAAGGACAGGCGACTCCTATGGCTACACCTTC	CASSPRTGDSYGYTF
TRBV27	TRBJ2-1	.	TRBD1	TGTGCCAGCAGTCGACAGGGGACTGAGCAGTTCTTC	CASSRQGTEQFF